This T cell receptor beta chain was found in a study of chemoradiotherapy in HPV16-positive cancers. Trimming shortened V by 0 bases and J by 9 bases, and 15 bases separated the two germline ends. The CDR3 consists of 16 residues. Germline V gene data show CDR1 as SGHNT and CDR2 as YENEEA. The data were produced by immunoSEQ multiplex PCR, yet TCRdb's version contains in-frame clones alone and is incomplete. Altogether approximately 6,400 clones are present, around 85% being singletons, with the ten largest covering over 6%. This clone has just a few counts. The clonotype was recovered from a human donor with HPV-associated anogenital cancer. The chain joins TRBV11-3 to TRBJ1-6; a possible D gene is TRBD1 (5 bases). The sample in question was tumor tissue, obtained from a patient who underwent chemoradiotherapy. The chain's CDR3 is CASSLDHTLRGSPLHF. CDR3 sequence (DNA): TGTGCCAGCAGCTTAGATCACACCTTAAGGGGTTCACCCCTCCACTTT.